This entry lists 32 T cell receptor beta chains sequenced from one sample in a study of T cells after yellow fever vaccination. TCRdb re-derived calls from the 5' RACE reads in MiXCR, one entry per CDR3 protein. This sample yields roughly 150,000 distinct CDR3 sequences, of which just over 6.5% are seen a single time; under 0.7% belongs to the top ten. This specimen consisted of CD4+ T cells sorted from PBMCs, obtained 10 days after the yellow fever booster vaccination. These receptor sequences come from a young man who received the YFV17D yellow fever vaccine.

This clonotype has ten or more counts. The DNA for the CDR3 is TGCAGCGCCGAGGCCGGGACTAAAAAGGGGGGTGAGCAGTTCTTC. Amino acids: CSAEAGTKKGGEQFF. V is TRBV29-1 and J is TRBJ2-1, with D perhaps TRBD2 (7 bases). CDR1 is SQVTM, CDR2 ANQGSEA, per germline. The CDR3 consists of 15 residues. Trimming took 7 bases from V and 9 from J, leaving 25 bases between them.

There are many counts of this clonotype. The CDR3 region has the DNA TGTGCCAGCAGTCAACAGGGGCCCCAGCATTTT. Translating gives CASSQQGPQHF. The genes are TRBV6-2 or TRBV6-3 and TRBJ1-5; TRBD1 might be the D (6 bases). Germline values: CDR1 MNHEY, CDR2 SVGEGT. This CDR3 is built from 11 residues. V was trimmed by 5 bases and J by 9 bases, leaving 8 bases between them.

This clonotype was found many times. V is TRBV29-1 and J is TRBJ2-5; D is ambiguous. V lost 6 bases, J lost 1 base, and 18 bases lay in between. The CDR3 contains 15 residues. The germline V gene has CDR1 SQVTM and CDR2 ANQGSEA. The DNA of the CDR3 is TGCAGCGTGGGCCCCTTAGGCAGAACCCAAGAGACCCAGTACTTC. This encodes CSVGPLGRTQETQYF.

Ten or more counts support this clonotype. The chain recombines TRBV10-3 with TRBJ2-6; the match to TRBD2 covers 7 bases. Germline assignment: CDR1 ENHRY and CDR2 SYGVKD. Trimming cost V 4 bases and J 1 base; bases outside gene matches: 7. This CDR3 is 17 amino acids long. CDR3 sequence (DNA): TGTGCCATCAGTGGAGGCGCGGGGGTGTCTGGGGCCAACGTCCTGACTTTC. Protein: CAISGGAGVSGANVLTF.

This clonotype has ten or more counts. The chain joins TRBV20-1 to TRBJ2-7, with 7 bases fitting TRBD2. Germline V gene data show CDR1 as DFQATT and CDR2 as SNEGSKA (reference sequence). The junction had 14 bases not matched to a gene; V was cut back by 0 bases and J by 3 bases. The CDR3 contains 17 residues. Here the CDR3 reads CSARDGTGLVAVYEQYF. CDR3 nucleotide sequence: TGCAGTGCTAGAGATGGGACCGGACTAGTCGCAGTCTACGAGCAGTACTTC.

This clonotype was seen repeatedly, ten times or more. The genes are TRBV7-2 and TRBJ2-5; no reliable D call. Looked up from germline, CDR1 is SGHTA and CDR2 is FQGNSA. This CDR3 contains 13 residues. V lost 5 bases to trimming and J lost 2 bases, with 9 bases between them. The CDR3 DNA reads TGTGCCAGCAGCCCGCGGATACAAGAGACCCAGTACTTC. Translating gives CASSPRIQETQYF.

This clonotype came up many times. V and J are TRBV25-1 and TRBJ2-5; no definite D call. Germline V gene lookup returns CDR1 MGHDK and CDR2 SYGVNS. The V and J ends lost 4 bases and 2 bases respectively, with 5 bases between them. The CDR3 loop spans 12 amino acids. CDR3 DNA: TGTGCCAGCAGTGGGGCACAAGAGACCCAGTACTTC. This codes for CASSGAQETQYF.

This clonotype has just a few counts. This rearrangement joins TRBV29-1 to TRBJ1-2; 10 bases agree with TRBD1. The trim removed 4 bases at V and 3 bases at J, leaving 5 bases unmatched. This CDR3 is 14 amino acids long. Germline assignment: CDR1 SQVTM and CDR2 ANQGSEA. The CDR3: CSVVGDRGDYGYTF. The CDR3 nucleotides read TGCAGCGTTGTGGGGGACAGGGGTGACTATGGCTACACCTTC.

This clonotype was recorded a few times. V is TRBV10-3 and J is TRBJ2-5, with 11 bases identical to TRBD2. The germline V gene encodes CDR1 ENHRY and CDR2 SYGVKD. Trimming cost V 7 bases and J 2 bases; bases outside gene matches: 9. This CDR3 has 16 amino acids. The DNA of the CDR3 is TGTGCCATCAAGGCCCGGGGACTAGCGGCACAAGAGACCCAGTACTTC. This encodes CAIKARGLAAQETQYF.

The chain combines TRBV30 with TRBJ1-1; TRBD1 aligns across 7 bases. The CDR3 contains 13 residues. V lost 4 bases and J lost 2; bases outside the gene matches: 4. The germline CDR1 and CDR2 sequences are GTSNPN and SVGIG (reference sequence). The CDR3 sequence: CAWMGQLNTEAFF. DNA of the CDR3: TGTGCCTGGATGGGACAGCTTAACACTGAAGCTTTCTTT.

In its sample, this clonotype was seen a few times. The V gene is TRBV30, the J gene TRBJ2-2, with D uncertain. The V end lost 0 bases, the J end lost 4 bases, and 6 bases lay between the germline ends. The germline gives CDR1 GTSNPN, CDR2 SVGIG (reference sequence). The CDR3 is 13 amino acids. CDR3 sequence reads: CAWSVLPTGELFF. In DNA, the CDR3 is TGTGCCTGGAGTGTACTCCCCACCGGGGAGCTGTTTTTT.

This clonotype showed up many times. The V gene is TRBV5-6, the J gene TRBJ2-1, with D perhaps matching TRBD1 (5 bases). The germline V and J ends were trimmed by 0 bases and 4 bases, with 8 bases remaining between them. CDR1 and CDR2 (germline): SGHDT, YYEEEE. CDR3 length: 14 amino acids. CDR3: CASSLDRKYNEQFF. The CDR3, as DNA: TGTGCCAGCAGCTTGGACAGGAAATACAATGAGCAGTTCTTC.

This clonotype occurred many times. The V gene is TRBV7-9, the J gene TRBJ1-1; 7 positions match TRBD1. This CDR3 spans 14 amino acids. V was pared by 3 bases and J by 0 bases, with 1 base of the junction left unmatched. Germline V gene data show CDR1 as SEHNR and CDR2 as FQNEAQ (reference sequence). In nucleotides, the CDR3 is TGTGCCAGCAGCTTGGGACAGATGAACACTGAAGCTTTCTTT. Its translation is CASSLGQMNTEAFF.

This rearrangement joins TRBV7-9 to TRBJ2-7; D gene uncertain. The germline V and J ends were trimmed by 4 bases and 6 bases, with 13 bases remaining between them. There are 13 residues in the CDR3. Germline lookup yields CDR1 SEHNR and CDR2 FQNEAQ (reference sequence). CDR3 amino acids: CASSSAYLCEQYF. CDR3 DNA sequence: TGTGCCAGCAGCTCGGCGTACCTCTGCGAGCAGTACTTC.

In regard to this clonotype: This could be a read error, since a much larger clone is one nucleotide away. The chain employs TRBV20-1 and TRBJ2-7; either TRBD1 or TRBD2 may supply D (5 bases each). Germline CDR1 reads DFQATT; CDR2 reads SNEGSKA (reference sequence). Between the trimmed V and J ends, which lost 7 bases and 2 bases, there was a span of 18 bases. The CDR3 is 14 residues long. The CDR3 here is CSVGPRGKTYEQYF. The CDR3 DNA is TGCAGTGTTGGACCGAGGGGCAAAACCTACGAGCAGTACTTC.

This clonotype has only a few counts. The J gene is TRBJ2-7, the V gene TRBV12-3 or TRBV12-4; D tentatively fits TRBD1 or TRBD2 (5 bases each). The CDR3 covers 13 residues. Trimming took off 5 bases at V and 6 bases at J, with 14 bases between the two ends. This CDR3 is CASSPWGSSEQYF. DNA of the CDR3: TGTGCCAGCAGTCCGTGGGGGTCTAGCGAGCAGTACTTC.

The sample holds many counts of this clonotype. This chain joins TRBV28 and TRBJ2-7; D is possibly TRBD2 (6 bases). V dropped 2 bases and J dropped 11 bases, with 25 bases sitting between them. CDR1 MDHEN and CDR2 SYDVKM come from the germline V gene. The CDR3 has 16 amino acids. The CDR3 here is CASSLLTPLAPRGKYF. For the CDR3, the DNA is TGTGCCAGCAGTTTACTCACTCCCCTAGCGCCGCGGGGAAAGTACTTC.

This rearrangement joins TRBV7-6 to TRBJ2-7; D is perhaps TRBD1 or TRBD2 (5 bases each). This CDR3 has 16 residues. The germline CDR1 and CDR2 sequences are SGHVS and FNYEAQ. With 3 bases removed from V and 3 bases from J, the gap between germline ends came to 18 bases. As DNA, the CDR3 is TGTGCCAGCAGCTTGGGACGCCTGGCTGGACGCTACGAGCAGTACTTC. It encodes CASSLGRLAGRYEQYF. Drawing the rest from reference TRBV7-6 and TRBJ2-7, the complete variable domain is GAGVSQSPRYKVTKRGQDVALRCDPISGHVSLYWYRQALGQGPEFLTYFNYEAQQDKSGLPNDRFSAERPEGSISTLTIQRTEQRDSAMYRCASSLGRLAGRYEQYFGPGTRLTVT.

Ten or more counts support this clonotype. The rearrangement links TRBV3-1 to TRBJ2-1; the D is unclear. Germline V gene lookup returns CDR1 LGHDT and CDR2 YNNKEL (reference sequence). Trimming took off 3 bases at V and 0 bases at J, with 9 bases between the two ends. The CDR3 runs 15 residues. The CDR3 is CASSHTRDSYNEQFF. In nucleotides, the CDR3 is TGTGCCAGCAGCCACACCAGAGACTCCTACAATGAGCAGTTCTTC.

This clonotype has ten or more counts. This chain joins TRBV6-2 or TRBV6-3 and TRBJ2-2; maybe TRBD2 (6 bases). Germline CDR1 MNHEY, CDR2 SVGEGT. V was pared by 2 bases and J by 7 bases, with 20 bases between. The CDR3 totals 17 residues. In nucleotides, the CDR3 is TGTGCCAGCAGTTACGGTCGCGGGGCCGTCGGGGTCGGGGAGCTGTTTTTT. This codes for CASSYGRGAVGVGELFF.

This clonotype was seen repeatedly, ten times or more. The chain employs TRBV12-3 or TRBV12-4 and TRBJ1-5, with TRBD1 matching over 8 bases. CDR3 length equals 15 residues. With V trimmed by 4 bases and J by 2 bases, 4 bases remained unmatched. The CDR3 region has the DNA TGTGCCAGCAGTTCACAGGGGGTTGGCAATCAGCCCCAGCATTTT. Translation: CASSSQGVGNQPQHF.

This clonotype was detected ten times or more. The chain employs TRBV5-1 and TRBJ2-5; D gene uncertain. The CDR3 extends over 15 amino acids. CDR1 is SGHRS and CDR2 is YFSETQ in the germline V gene. V gave up 0 bases and J gave up 2 bases, with 11 bases separating them. The CDR3, as DNA: TGCGCCAGCAGCTTGGCGGTCAGTCGGCAAGAGACCCAGTACTTC. Amino acids: CASSLAVSRQETQYF.

This clonotype was recorded at least ten times. V usage is TRBV4-3 and J usage is TRBJ2-3; the D call may be TRBD1 or TRBD2 (5 bases each). The CDR3 runs 20 residues. Germline CDR1 is LGHNA and CDR2 is YSLEER. The V gene lost 0 bases and the J gene lost 7 bases, with 29 bases spanning the gap. CDR3 DNA sequence: TGCGCCAGCAGCCAAGAGATCGTACGTGGGGGTAGACCACTTCTTAATACGCAGTATTTT. Translation: CASSQEIVRGGRPLLNTQYF.

At least ten counts were recorded for this clonotype. CDR3 sequence reads: CASSLDGLRTDTQYF. The CDR3 nucleotides read TGTGCCAGCAGCTTGGACGGTTTGCGCACAGATACGCAGTATTTT. The gene calls are TRBV5-8 and TRBJ2-3; D is ambiguous. The germline CDR1 and CDR2 sequences are SGHTS and YDEGEE. This CDR3 has 15 amino acids. The germline V and J ends were trimmed by 0 bases and 1 base, with 9 bases remaining between them.

The sample holds many counts of this clonotype. The chain recombines TRBV9 with TRBJ2-2; D could derive from TRBD1 or TRBD2 (5 bases each). Germline V lookup: CDR1 SGDLS, CDR2 YYNGEE. The CDR3 length is 14 residues. The ends were cut back, 1 base at V and 7 bases at J, with 11 bases in the middle. The CDR3 is CASSVLGVNGELFF. The CDR3 DNA reads as TGTGCCAGCAGCGTATTGGGGGTGAACGGGGAGCTGTTTTTT. Using reference TRBV9 and TRBJ2-2 for the parts outside the CDR3, the full variable domain is DSGVTQTPKHLITATGQRVTLRCSPRSGDLSVYWYQQSLDQGLQFLIQYYNGEERAKGNILERFSAQQFPDLHSELNLSSLELGDSALYFCASSVLGVNGELFFGEGSRLTVL.

This clonotype was seen repeatedly, ten times or more. The rearrangement uses TRBV18 and TRBJ2-3; D is unresolved. Germline V gene data show CDR1 as KGHSH and CDR2 as LQKENI. The CDR3 runs 12 residues. V was trimmed by 8 bases and J by 4 bases, leaving 10 bases between them. In DNA form, the CDR3 reads TGTGCCAGCCGTTCTGAGGCAGATACGCAGTATTTT. Translated, it gives CASRSEADTQYF.

This clonotype was counted at least ten times. The J gene is TRBJ2-7, the V gene TRBV7-2; TRBD1 matches at 7 bases. From germline, CDR1 is SGHTA and CDR2 FQGNSA. The CDR3 is 15 residues long. V shed 2 bases, J shed 5 bases, and the junction held 9 bases outside the gene matches. CDR3 nucleotide sequence: TGTGCCAGCAGCTTATTGGGACAGTCATACGACGAGCAGTACTTC. Its translation: CASSLLGQSYDEQYF.

This clonotype was seen at least ten times. This sequence joins TRBV12-3 or TRBV12-4 and TRBJ2-5; 11 bases are a match to TRBD2. V was pared by 3 bases and J by 4 bases, with 7 bases of the junction left unmatched. This CDR3 has 16 residues. The CDR3 DNA sequence: TGTGCCAGCAGTTTTCTTAGCGGGAGGGCCTTAGAGACCCAGTACTTC. This codes for CASSFLSGRALETQYF.

In this sample, this clonotype turned up many times. This chain connects TRBV28 to TRBJ2-5; TRBD1 is a possible D gene (8 bases). Germline CDR1 MDHEN, CDR2 SYDVKM. The CDR3 loop spans 16 amino acids. The V end was cut by 3 bases, the J end by 4 bases, with 18 bases between. The CDR3 region is CASSFNGQGGRETQYF. The CDR3 coding sequence is TGTGCCAGCAGTTTTAACGGACAGGGAGGGAGAGAGACCCAGTACTTC.

V is TRBV1 and J is TRBJ1-1; TRBD1 is the table's D call, not checked against the DNA. TRBV1 is deemed a pseudogene. CDR3 size: 12 residues. CDR3 bases: TGCACCAGCACCCAAGACAGGGGTGAAGCTTTCTTT. It is translated as CTSTQDRGEAFF.

The chain uses TRBV12-3 or TRBV12-4 and TRBJ2-5, with D possibly being TRBD1 or TRBD2 (5 bases each). Trimming left V 5 bases short and J 10 bases short, with 23 bases between. This CDR3 spans 15 amino acids. CDR3 region: CASSRPGTREGGQYF. CDR3 sequence (DNA): TGTGCCAGCAGTCGCCCCGGGACCCGGGAAGGAGGCCAGTACTTC.

At least ten counts were recorded for this clonotype. The J gene is TRBJ2-2, the V gene TRBV7-2; D is unresolved. This CDR3 comprises 12 residues. Germline values: CDR1 SGHTA, CDR2 FQGNSA. V lost 3 bases to trimming and J lost 7 bases, with 6 bases between them. CDR3: CASSFPIGELFF. As DNA, the CDR3 is TGTGCCAGCAGCTTCCCGATCGGGGAGCTGTTTTTT.